This TCR beta chain is drawn from a study of blood T cells in healthy people across ages. The second PCR ran roughly 6 to 11 cycles with a sample-barcoded 5' primer and J-beta primers. In TCRdb, the 5' RACE reads were re-called with MiXCR into one record per CDR3 protein. This sample has about 680,000 distinct CDR3 sequences, with over 45% found just once. The CDR3 loop spans 15 amino acids. V was pared by 2 bases and J by 2 bases, with 12 bases between. Germline lookup yields CDR1 SGHRS and CDR2 YFSETQ. This receptor was obtained from a woman in her sixties or seventies in good health. Sequenced material: blood. This rearrangement joins TRBV5-1 to TRBJ2-3; D remains unclear. In DNA form, the CDR3 reads TGCGCCAGCAGCTTCCAAGATTCCTTCACAGATACGCAGTATTTT. Translated, it gives CASSFQDSFTDTQYF.